This T cell receptor (beta chain) was documented in a study of cytomegalovirus exposure and HLA in healthy donors. Vbeta (60) and Jbeta (13) primers were used in the PCR. Sequencing used immunoSEQ multiplex PCR; TCRdb keeps in-frame clones, though not all of them. Of under 150,000 clones detected, about 61% appear once; the ten largest clones hold roughly 8.3%. As for this clone: Its antigen is not known.

Germline-derived CDR1 and CDR2 are SGHNT and YYREEE (reference sequence). Unmatched junction bases numbered 7, after V lost 4 bases and J lost 3 bases. CDR3 length equals 15 residues. Findings and caveats of the study: Analyzed later, most CMV-associated TCR beta chains appeared HLA-restricted.

This chain uses TRBV5-4 with TRBJ2-1; 7 bases line up with TRBD1. The sample comprised PBMCs. The source of this sequence is a man younger than 35 in good health and CMV-seropositive. The CDR3 loop is CASSKTGQRYNEQFF. CDR3 nucleotide sequence: TGTGCCAGCAGCAAAACGGGACAGCGCTACAATGAGCAGTTCTTC.